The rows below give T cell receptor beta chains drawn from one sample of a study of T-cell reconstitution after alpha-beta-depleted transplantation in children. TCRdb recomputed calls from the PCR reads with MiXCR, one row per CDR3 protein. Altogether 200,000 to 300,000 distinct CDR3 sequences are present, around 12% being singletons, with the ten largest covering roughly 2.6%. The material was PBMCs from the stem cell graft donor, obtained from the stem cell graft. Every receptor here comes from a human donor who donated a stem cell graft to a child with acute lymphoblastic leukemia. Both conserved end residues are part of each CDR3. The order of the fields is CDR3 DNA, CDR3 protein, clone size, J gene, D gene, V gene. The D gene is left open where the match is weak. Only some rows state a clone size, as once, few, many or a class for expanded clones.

TGCGCCAGCAGTCAATCGGAAGCGGGAGCTTACGAGCAGTACTTC CASSQSEAGAYEQYF - TRBJ2-7 TRBD2 TRBV23-1
TGTGCCAGCAGTGAGAGGACAGGTAGCAATCAGCCCCAGCATTTT CASSERTGSNQPQHF many TRBJ1-5 TRBD1 TRBV2
TGCGCCAGCAGCCAAGTGTCGGGACTAGTAGAGACCCAGTACTTC CASSQVSGLVETQYF many TRBJ2-5 TRBD2 TRBV4-3
TGTGCCAGCGTGGGACAGGGAAAGAATCAGCCCCAGCATTTT CASVGQGKNQPQHF many TRBJ1-5 TRBD1 TRBV12-3/TRBV12-4
TGTGCCAGCAGGCCTAGTGGTGGGGAAAAACTGTTTTTT CASRPSGGEKLFF many TRBJ1-4 - TRBV9
TGTGCCAGCAGCTTTTTACGCAGCCCGATTGGCTACACCTTC CASSFLRSPIGYTF many TRBJ1-2 - TRBV5-5
TGTGCCAGCAGCGACACGTCCACTTCTAGCACAGATACGCAGTATTTT CASSDTSTSSTDTQYF - TRBJ2-3 - TRBV7-9
TGTGCCAGCAGTGAGGCCAGGCAAGAGACCCAGTACTTC CASSEARQETQYF few TRBJ2-5 - TRBV6-1
TGCGCCAGCAGCCAAGTGTTTCCAACTAATGAAAAACTGTTTTTT CASSQVFPTNEKLFF many TRBJ1-4 - TRBV4-3
TGTGCCAGCAGTTACTCAGAACAAGGTGACGAGCAGTACTTC CASSYSEQGDEQYF many TRBJ2-7 - TRBV6-2/TRBV6-3
TGTGCCACCAGTGATCAGGGCCTCAATGAGCAGTTCTTC CATSDQGLNEQFF many TRBJ2-1 - TRBV24-1
TGCGCCAGCAGCCAATTACTAGCTACCTCTGGGGCCAACGTCCTGACTTTC CASSQLLATSGANVLTF many TRBJ2-6 - TRBV4-3
TGCGCCAGCAGCCAAGACTCCTTTGGGTGGGGGACCCAGTACTTC CASSQDSFGWGTQYF many TRBJ2-5 - TRBV4-3
TGTGCCAGCAGTTTACGACAGACAAACACCATATATTTT CASSLRQTNTIYF many TRBJ1-3 - TRBV12-3/TRBV12-4
TGTGCCAGCAGTCCTCCCGGGCCTATGAACACTGAAGCTTTCTTT CASSPPGPMNTEAFF many TRBJ1-1 - TRBV12-3/TRBV12-4
TGTGCCAGCAGCTCCCAACAGGGTGCCACCGGGGAGCTGTTTTTT CASSSQQGATGELFF many TRBJ2-2 - TRBV7-9
TGTGCCAGCAGCTCCCGACGGAGAACAGATACGCAGTATTTT CASSSRRRTDTQYF few TRBJ2-3 - TRBV7-2
TGTGCCAGCAGCCCAACGATAGCGGGAGGGCCGGATACGCAGTATTTT CASSPTIAGGPDTQYF few TRBJ2-3 TRBD2 TRBV27
TGCGCCAGCAGCTTCCAAGCCCCGACGGGGGTCAATGAGCAGTTCTTC CASSFQAPTGVNEQFF many TRBJ2-1 - TRBV5-1
TGCAGTGCTAGTCTTAGGGCGGGAGGGGCCAACGTCCTGACTTTC CSASLRAGGANVLTF few TRBJ2-6 - TRBV20-1
TGCGCCAGCAGCCCGGCCCCGACTAGCGAGGTCACCGGGGAGCTGTTTTTT CASSPAPTSEVTGELFF many TRBJ2-2 TRBD2 TRBV5-1
TGTGCCAGCAAACCAGCTAACGGTCCTGGGGATGAGCAGTTCTTC CASKPANGPGDEQFF many TRBJ2-1 - TRBV6-1
TGTGCCTCGTGGACAGGGAGAAATGAAAAACTGTTTTTT CASWTGRNEKLFF many TRBJ1-4 TRBD1 TRBV10-3
TGTGCCAGCAGCCCAAACAATCCTGGGACAGGGAGGTACGAGCAGTACTTC CASSPNNPGTGRYEQYF many TRBJ2-7 TRBD1 TRBV11-2
TGTGCCAGCAGCTGGGGGTACCGCGCAGGGAGTCAGTACTTC CASSWGYRAGSQYF many TRBJ2-5 - TRBV12-3/TRBV12-4
TGTGCCAGCAGCGTAGCCCCCGGCAATGAGCAGTTCTTC CASSVAPGNEQFF many TRBJ2-1 - TRBV9
TGTGCCAGCAGTTTGGGCTATGGCTACACCTTC CASSLGYGYTF many TRBJ1-2 - TRBV12-3/TRBV12-4
TGTGCCAGCAGTTTAGCCGGAAATGGCTACACCTTC CASSLAGNGYTF many TRBJ1-2 - TRBV27
TGTGCCAGCAGTTGGGGACATCAAGAGACCCAGTACTTC CASSWGHQETQYF many TRBJ2-5 - TRBV6-5
TGTGCCAGCAGATCAGGGGCCGTCATTAGCAATCAGCCCCAGCATTTT CASRSGAVISNQPQHF many TRBJ1-5 - TRBV12-3/TRBV12-4
TGCGCCAGCAGCCTCCGACAGGGGGGCCACGACCAGTACTTC CASSLRQGGHDQYF - TRBJ2-7 TRBD1 TRBV5-1
TGTGCCAGCAGTTGGCAGGGGGGTTTGGATGGCTACACCTTC CASSWQGGLDGYTF many TRBJ1-2 TRBD1 TRBV5-5
TGTGCCAGCAGCTTAGGTCTGGGGGGCGGAGAGACCCAGTACTTC CASSLGLGGGETQYF many TRBJ2-5 - TRBV7-2
TGTGCCAGCAGCTTAGGAACGGCAGGGGCGAATGAAAAACTGTTTTTT CASSLGTAGANEKLFF many TRBJ1-4 - TRBV7-9
TGTGCCAGCAGCCACAGCGGACAGGGCCACGGAGAGCAGTACTTC CASSHSGQGHGEQYF many TRBJ2-7 TRBD1 TRBV3-1
TGCGCCAGCAGCCAAAGAGCGACCCGGGACTACACCTTC CASSQRATRDYTF many TRBJ1-2 - TRBV4-3
TGTGCCAGCAGGGGCGGAAACACCATATATTTT CASRGGNTIYF - TRBJ1-3 - TRBV6-6
TGTGCCAGCAGCTATCAACCTCAGCCCCAGCATTTT CASSYQPQPQHF many TRBJ1-5 - TRBV12-3/TRBV12-4
TGTGCCAGCAGTTTCGCAGGGGGGTTTGGTCAGCCCCAGCATTTT CASSFAGGFGQPQHF - TRBJ1-5 TRBD1 TRBV28
TGTGCCAGCACTATCGGACGGGACACCGGGGAGCTGTTTTTT CASTIGRDTGELFF many TRBJ2-2 - TRBV6-5
TGTGCCAGCAGTTACGGGGGGAGTTCACCCCTCCACTTT CASSYGGSSPLHF many TRBJ1-6 - TRBV6-6
TGTGCCAGCAGCGCTAGTAGCGGGGGGGCGTCCTTGGAGACCCAGTACTTC CASSASSGGASLETQYF - TRBJ2-5 TRBD2 TRBV7-2
TGTGCCAGCAGTGACTCGAGGGGGACTGAAGCTTTCTTT CASSDSRGTEAFF many TRBJ1-1 - TRBV6-4
TGCGCCAGCAGCTTGGCCCGAGTAATTGCGGGGGGGTCTTCCTACAATGAGCAGTTCTTC CASSLARVIAGGSSYNEQFF many TRBJ2-1 TRBD2 TRBV5-1